The source of this T cell receptor (beta chain) is a study of Graves' ophthalmopathy and Graves' hyperthyroidism. V lost 6 bases, J lost 0 bases, and 12 bases stayed unmatched. Per germline, CDR1 MGHDK and CDR2 SYGVNS. This CDR3 has 17 amino acids. Amplification of the TCR beta CDR3 regions used RNA transcripts (as template). The authors performed first-round RT-PCR with HTBI primers and then a second-round multiplex PCR. TCRdb passed the multiplex PCR reads through MiXCR, listing each CDR3 protein once. This table holds over a million distinct CDR3 sequences, approximately 35% found once. This receptor was taken from an adult man with Graves' hyperthyroidism. The chain carries TRBV25-1 and TRBJ2-7; 9 nucleotides align to TRBD2. Sequencing input: peripheral blood or thyroid tissue (not recorded which). CDR3 loop: CASSAQTSGYLSYEQYF. The CDR3 bases are TGTGCCAGCAGCGCCCAAACTAGCGGGTACCTCTCCTACGAGCAGTACTTC.